The 14 T cell receptor beta chains reported below all come from one sample, sequenced in a study of blood T cell repertoires in COVID-19. Method: immunoSEQ multiplex PCR; TCRdb's copy keeps in-frame clones and lacks some. The sample lists tens of thousands of clones; 90% to 95% were seen once. The specimen sequenced was peripheral blood. These receptor sequences come from a man between 50 and 59 years old with acute or convalescent COVID-19.

This chain connects TRBV24-1 to TRBJ2-3; D gene uncertain. There are 14 residues in the CDR3. V was pared by 4 bases and J by 0 bases, with 7 bases between. CDR1 KGHDR and CDR2 SFDVKD come from the germline V gene. Written as DNA, the CDR3 is TGTGCCACCAGTGAAACGCGTAGCACAGATACGCAGTATTTT. Its translation is CATSETRSTDTQYF.

This chain uses TRBV4-3 with TRBJ2-5; TRBD2 aligns across 10 bases. Germline-derived CDR1 and CDR2 are LGHNA and YSLEER. Trimming cost V 4 bases and J 5 bases; bases outside gene matches: 10. CDR3 length equals 16 residues. CDR3 amino acids: CASSPGLAAFLETQYF. CDR3 DNA: TGCGCCAGCAGCCCCGGACTAGCGGCCTTCCTGGAGACCCAGTACTTC.

The J gene is TRBJ2-2, the V gene TRBV18, with 8 bases lining up with TRBD2. The CDR3 sequence is 18 residues long. CDR1 is KGHSH, CDR2 LQKENI, per germline. Trimming removed 6 bases from V and 3 bases from J; junction bases left unmatched: 15. The CDR3 loop reads CASSTGLVVDRDTGELFF. In DNA form, the CDR3 reads TGTGCCAGCTCGACGGGACTAGTTGTTGACCGGGACACCGGGGAGCTGTTTTTT.

V is TRBV7-9 and J is TRBJ2-7, with 8 nucleotides matching TRBD2. The CDR3 spans 15 residues. Trimming removed 5 bases from V and 0 bases from J; junction bases left unmatched: 6. Germline V lookup: CDR1 SEHNR, CDR2 FQNEAQ (reference sequence). CDR3 amino acids: CASSNYGRASYEQYF. In nucleotides, the CDR3 is TGTGCCAGCAGCAATTACGGGAGGGCCTCCTACGAGCAGTACTTC.

The chain uses TRBV29-1 and TRBJ2-3, with a weak D call TRBD2 (6 bases). Between the trimmed V and J ends, which lost 5 bases and 2 bases, there was a span of 14 bases. Per the germline V gene, CDR1 is SQVTM and CDR2 is ANQGSEA. This CDR3 has 14 residues. CDR3 residues: CSVPRDSFTDTQYF. The CDR3 DNA reads as TGCAGCGTTCCTCGGGACTCCTTCACAGATACGCAGTATTTT.

The chain has TRBV2 and TRBJ2-6; 7 bases fit TRBD1. This CDR3 contains 15 residues. Germline trimming cut 2 bases from V and 2 bases from J; bases unmatched to any gene: 0. CDR1 is SNHLY, CDR2 FYNNEI, per germline. The CDR3 DNA reads TGTGCCAGCAGTGAAACAGGGGCTGGGGCCAACGTCCTGACTTTC. The encoded protein is CASSETGAGANVLTF.

J is TRBJ1-6 and V is TRBV30, with 8 positions matching TRBD1. In germline, CDR1 is GTSNPN, CDR2 SVGIG (reference sequence). This CDR3 has 19 residues. V was clipped by 5 bases and J by 7 bases; unmatched bases: 22. The CDR3 region has the DNA TGTGCCTGGCGGTCAAGCGACAGGGGACGGGGCTTGGGAAATTCACCCCTCCACTTT. This encodes CAWRSSDRGRGLGNSPLHF.

This chain joins TRBV5-1 and TRBJ2-7; 7 bases agree with TRBD2. The germline CDR1 and CDR2 sequences are SGHRS and YFSETQ. CDR3 length: 15 amino acids. The V and J ends lost 0 bases and 3 bases, in that order; junction bases with no gene match: 6. The CDR3 loop is CASSLVPSGSYEQYF. CDR3 in DNA: TGCGCCAGCAGCTTGGTCCCTAGCGGAAGCTACGAGCAGTACTTC.

This sequence joins TRBV6-6 and TRBJ2-1; possible D gene TRBD2, 5 bases. The CDR3 loop spans 16 amino acids. V lost 7 bases and J 7 bases, leaving 23 bases between the germline ends. Germline values: CDR1 MNHNY, CDR2 SVGAGI (reference sequence). The CDR3 loop reads CASTLGDGGPRNEQFF. In DNA form, the CDR3 reads TGTGCCAGCACCCTAGGTGACGGCGGGCCCCGGAATGAGCAGTTCTTC.

The chain recombines TRBV11-2 with TRBJ1-2; D unresolved. This CDR3 region has 13 residues. Between the trimmed V and J ends, which lost 5 bases and 4 bases, there was a span of 11 bases. Germline V lookup: CDR1 SGHAT, CDR2 FQNNGV. This chain's CDR3 is CASSDSAVYGYTF. Here the CDR3 DNA reads TGTGCCAGCAGCGACTCGGCTGTCTATGGCTACACCTTC.

The chain links TRBV6-5 to TRBJ2-1; D perhaps matches TRBD1 (5 bases). The germline V gene has CDR1 MNHEY and CDR2 SVGAGI. V lost 7 bases, J lost 0 bases, and 10 bases lay in between. The CDR3 has 14 residues. The CDR3 region is CASTRGSSYNEQFF. CDR3 DNA: TGTGCCAGCACTAGGGGCAGCTCCTACAATGAGCAGTTCTTC.

V and J are TRBV19 and TRBJ2-7; 7 bases agree with TRBD2. The germline gives CDR1 LNHDA, CDR2 SQIVND (reference sequence). This CDR3 region has 15 residues. The V gene end was trimmed by 7 bases and the J gene end by 3 bases; junction bases not matched to a gene: 12. The CDR3 reads CASKREVNPYYEQYF. The CDR3 DNA follows: TGTGCCAGTAAACGGGAGGTCAATCCTTACTACGAGCAGTACTTC.

The CDR3 DNA reads TGTGCCAGCACGGGGGGGACCTCCTACGAGCAGTACTTC. The encoded protein is CASTGGTSYEQYF. The chain employs TRBV2 and TRBJ2-7, with 8 nucleotides matching TRBD2. J was trimmed by 0 bases and V by 7 bases; bases with no gene match: 2. This CDR3 is 13 amino acids long. From germline, CDR1 is SNHLY and CDR2 FYNNEI.

The chain carries TRBV11-3 and TRBJ2-3; 10 bases map to TRBD1. Germline V CDR1 and CDR2: SGHNT, YENEEA. Trimming removed 3 bases from V and 3 bases from J; junction bases left unmatched: 6. The CDR3 extends over 16 amino acids. DNA of the CDR3: TGTGCCAGCAGCTTTCAGGACAGGGGGTCGACAGATACGCAGTATTTT. It translates to CASSFQDRGSTDTQYF.